These 23 T cell receptor beta chains were sequenced from one sample in a study of radiation and T cells in renal cell carcinoma. Specified time point: baseline pretreatment blood. Indicated treatment: 15 Gy SBRT to primary tumor, nephrectomy 4 weeks later. Sequencing used immunoSEQ multiplex PCR; TCRdb keeps in-frame clones, though not all of them. The sample records over 85,000 clones, 70% to 85% being singletons. The material was blood, obtained from a patient whose treatment included radiotherapy and nephrectomy. The receptors were sampled from a man in his 60s with renal cell carcinoma.

V and J are TRBV6-1 and TRBJ2-5; D gene uncertain. CDR3 length equals 14 residues. V shed 4 bases and J shed 3 bases, with 12 bases lying between them. In germline, CDR1 is MNHNS, CDR2 SASEGT. The CDR3 protein is CASSGILGKETQYF. As DNA, the CDR3 is TGTGCCAGCAGTGGTATTCTGGGAAAAGAGACCCAGTACTTC.

Relative to its sample, this clone is medium-sized. V is TRBV21-1 and J is TRBJ1-5. TRBV21-1 is labeled a pseudogene. The CDR3 covers 16 residues. The CDR3 region has the DNA TGTGCCAGCAGCAAAGAGGGAGGGGAGTTGGATCAGCCCCAGCATTTT. Translating gives CASSKEGGELDQPQHF.

This chain connects TRBV5-5 to TRBJ1-2; D perhaps matches TRBD1 (5 bases). CDR1 is SGHKS, CDR2 YYEKEE, per germline (reference sequence). The CDR3 covers 14 residues. With 0 bases removed from V and 4 bases from J, the gap between germline ends came to 10 bases. CDR3 sequence (DNA): TGTGCCAGCAGCTTGGAGGAGGGGTTCTATGGCTACACCTTC. Translation gives CASSLEEGFYGYTF.

The count of this clone is one. The chain links TRBV27 to TRBJ2-1; 10 bases fit TRBD2. With 7 bases clipped from V and 6 bases from J, the junction kept 27 bases outside the gene matches. This CDR3 is 21 amino acids long. Germline values: CDR1 MNHEY, CDR2 SMNVEV (reference sequence). CDR3: CASTKLPVGASGSTMLNEQFF. The CDR3 bases are TGTGCCAGCACCAAACTTCCGGTGGGGGCTAGCGGGAGTACCATGCTCAATGAGCAGTTCTTC.

The J gene is TRBJ1-2, the V gene TRBV6-5, with 8 bases matching TRBD1. The CDR3 consists of 14 residues. Germline values: CDR1 MNHEY, CDR2 SVGAGI. Trimming took 6 bases from V and 2 from J; bases not matched to a gene: 5. CDR3 nucleotide sequence: TGTGCCAGCAGCCGACCAGGGGGCAACTATGGCTACACCTTC. This gives the protein CASSRPGGNYGYTF.

A single count supports this clone. The V call is TRBV27, the J call TRBJ2-7, with 13 nucleotides matching TRBD2. The CDR3 sequence is 15 residues long. The germline V gene has CDR1 MNHEY and CDR2 SMNVEV (reference sequence). V trimming: 6 bases; J trimming: 0 bases; junction bases outside the gene matches: 2. The CDR3 DNA reads as TGTGCCAGCAGGGGACTAGCGGGACTCTCCTACGAGCAGTACTTC. Translation gives CASRGLAGLSYEQYF.

This rearrangement joins TRBV29-1 to TRBJ2-2, with 9 nucleotides matching TRBD2. The CDR3 length is 14 residues. V shed 7 bases, J shed 2 bases, and the junction held 5 bases outside the gene matches. CDR1 and CDR2 (germline): SQVTM, ANQGSEA. CDR3: CSGLADINTGELFF. Written as DNA, the CDR3 is TGCAGCGGACTAGCGGATATAAACACCGGGGAGCTGTTTTTT.

V gene TRBV28 combines with J gene TRBJ1-5, with 9 bases that match TRBD1. The length of the CDR3 is 14 residues. Germline CDR1 MDHEN, CDR2 SYDVKM. V lost 10 bases and J lost 3; bases outside the gene matches: 7. The CDR3 region is CATLDRGVNQPQHF. DNA of the CDR3: TGTGCCACCCTGGACAGGGGTGTCAATCAGCCCCAGCATTTT.

The chain employs TRBV19 and TRBJ1-1; no firm D call. The V end was cut by 5 bases, the J end by 1 base, with 14 bases between. The CDR3 has 15 residues. Germline CDR1 LNHDA, CDR2 SQIVND (reference sequence). The CDR3 protein is CASSPPGRGNTEAFF. CDR3 DNA sequence: TGTGCCAGTAGTCCCCCCGGTCGGGGGAACACTGAAGCTTTCTTT.

The chain uses TRBV2 and TRBJ2-2, with 9 bases aligning to TRBD1. From germline, CDR1 is SNHLY and CDR2 FYNNEI. The CDR3 loop spans 16 amino acids. V lost 9 bases, J lost 4 bases, and 12 bases stayed unmatched. The CDR3 is CARSGGQGRRTGELFF. The DNA for the CDR3 is TGTGCCAGGTCGGGAGGACAGGGGAGGCGCACCGGGGAGCTGTTTTTT.

The V and J genes are TRBV6-5 and TRBJ2-1; 8 nucleotides match TRBD2. Germline values: CDR1 MNHEY, CDR2 SVGAGI. The CDR3 runs to 14 residues. V trimming: 7 bases; J trimming: 6 bases; junction bases outside the gene matches: 8. The CDR3 sequence: CASTKAGAFNEQFF. The CDR3 DNA is TGTGCCAGCACCAAAGCGGGAGCTTTCAATGAGCAGTTCTTC.

The V gene is TRBV7-9, the J gene TRBJ1-4, with TRBD1 matching 11 bases. Germline assignment: CDR1 SEHNR and CDR2 FQNEAQ (reference sequence). There are 15 residues in the CDR3. With 3 bases clipped from V and 8 bases from J, the junction kept 5 bases outside the gene matches. The CDR3 reads CASSFRDRGEEKLFF. The CDR3 DNA sequence: TGTGCCAGCAGCTTCCGGGACAGGGGGGAGGAAAAACTGTTTTTT.

V is TRBV6-5 and J is TRBJ2-5; TRBD1 aligns across 7 bases. The CDR3 consists of 15 residues. Germline CDR1 and CDR2: MNHEY and SVGAGI. Trimming cost V 6 bases and J 3 bases; bases outside gene matches: 10. CDR3 DNA sequence: TGTGCCAGCAGACTAATACCAGGGGGAGAAGAGACCCAGTACTTC. Its protein is CASRLIPGGEETQYF.

This chain joins TRBV25-1 and TRBJ1-6; TRBD1 might be the D (5 bases). The V gene lost 6 bases and the J gene lost 8 bases, with 14 bases spanning the gap. CDR1 MGHDK and CDR2 SYGVNS come from the germline V gene. This CDR3 spans 14 amino acids. The CDR3 bases are TGTGCCAGCAGGTTAGGGACTTCATATTCACCCCTCCACTTT. It encodes CASRLGTSYSPLHF.

This clone has just a few counts. The rearrangement uses TRBV5-1 and TRBJ2-1; possibly TRBD2 for D (6 bases). Germline V CDR1 and CDR2: SGHRS, YFSETQ. The CDR3 totals 18 residues. V lost 0 bases to trimming and J lost 4 bases, with 20 bases between them. CDR3 residues: CASSLAPPGTAIYNEQFF. The CDR3 DNA sequence: TGCGCCAGCAGCTTGGCCCCACCAGGGACTGCCATTTACAATGAGCAGTTCTTC.

The rearrangement links TRBV6-5 to TRBJ2-3; 8 nucleotides agree with TRBD2. V gave up 6 bases and J gave up 6 bases; unmatched junction bases: 11. From germline, CDR1 is MNHEY and CDR2 SVGAGI. The CDR3 runs to 15 residues. The DNA of the CDR3 is TGTGCCAGCAGCTCCAACAGGCGGGGGGTGGATACGCAGTATTTT. It is translated as CASSSNRRGVDTQYF.

This chain connects TRBV28 to TRBJ2-1; TRBD2 aligns across 10 bases. The germline V gene has CDR1 MDHEN and CDR2 SYDVKM. V lost 8 bases, J lost 3 bases, and 10 bases stayed unmatched. The CDR3 runs to 16 residues. The CDR3 coding sequence is TGTGCCAGCCTGGGAGGACTAGCGGATCACTACAATGAGCAGTTCTTC. The encoded protein is CASLGGLADHYNEQFF.

This chain links TRBV2 with TRBJ1-2, with 7 nucleotides matching TRBD1. Trimming removed 5 bases from V and 6 bases from J; junction bases left unmatched: 12. The CDR3 loop spans 15 amino acids. Germline assignment: CDR1 SNHLY and CDR2 FYNNEI. For the CDR3, the DNA is TGTGCCAGCAGTCTCAGACAGGGTATCATTGATGGCTACACCTTC. Its translation is CASSLRQGIIDGYTF. Filled out from reference TRBV2 and TRBJ1-2, the complete variable domain reads EPEVTQTPSHQVTQMGQEVILRCVPISNHLYFYWYRQILGQKVEFLVSFYNNEISEKSEIFDDQFSVERPDGSNFTLKIRSTKLEDSAMYFCASSLRQGIIDGYTFGSGTRLTVV.

The chain links TRBV7-2 to TRBJ2-3, with TRBD1 matching over 8 bases. Trimming at V came to 4 bases and at J to 6 bases, leaving 12 bases not matched to a gene. Germline-derived CDR1 and CDR2 are SGHTA and FQGNSA. This CDR3 spans 16 amino acids. The CDR3 sequence: CASSSRRTGLLDTQYF. DNA for the CDR3: TGTGCCAGCAGCTCCCGTCGGACAGGGTTACTGGATACGCAGTATTTT.

This clone was seen once. This chain uses TRBV27 with TRBJ2-7; D is unresolved. Per the germline V gene, CDR1 is MNHEY and CDR2 is SMNVEV (reference sequence). Trimming took 5 bases from V and 1 from J, leaving 12 bases between them. The CDR3 runs 14 residues. The CDR3, as DNA: TGTGCCAGCAGTCTAACAGTAAAGTCCTACGAGCAGTACTTC. Translation gives CASSLTVKSYEQYF.

The chain has TRBV10-2 and TRBJ2-5; D is ambiguous. Germline-derived CDR1 and CDR2 are WSHSY and SAAADI. This CDR3 comprises 11 residues. Deletions cut 6 bases from V and 5 bases from J, with 7 bases between. The CDR3 protein is CASRLGETQYF. The CDR3 coding sequence is TGCGCCAGCAGGTTAGGGGAGACCCAGTACTTC.

This chain joins TRBV2 and TRBJ2-1; 10 nucleotides line up with TRBD2. CDR1 and CDR2 (germline): SNHLY, FYNNEI. This CDR3 is 14 amino acids long. The V gene end was trimmed by 10 bases and the J gene end by 7 bases; junction bases not matched to a gene: 10. This CDR3 is CATRWGSGRNEQFF. The CDR3 DNA sequence: TGTGCCACCCGATGGGGTAGCGGGAGGAATGAGCAGTTCTTC.

This clone showed up just a few times. The rearrangement uses TRBV5-1 and TRBJ1-5; no clear D gene. Germline lookup yields CDR1 SGHRS and CDR2 YFSETQ. This CDR3 spans 15 amino acids. The V and J ends lost 1 base and 5 bases respectively, with 13 bases between them. The CDR3, as DNA: TGCGCCAGCAGCTTGAGCGATTTTGACGATCAGCCCCAGCATTTT. This codes for CASSLSDFDDQPQHF.